A single sample gave rise to the 17 T cell receptor beta chains below, sequenced in a study of blood T cell repertoires in COVID-19. Method: immunoSEQ multiplex PCR; TCRdb's copy keeps in-frame clones and lacks some. The table includes tens of thousands of clones, roughly 84% detected once. Sequencing used peripheral blood. The source of these receptors is a man aged 65-85 years with acute or convalescent COVID-19.

The chain combines TRBV3-1 (or the pseudogene TRBV3-2) with TRBJ1-6; no clear D gene. The V end lost 1 base, the J end lost 7 bases, and 5 bases lay between the germline ends. Germline V gene sequence: CDR1 LGHDT, CDR2 YNNKEL (reference sequence). The CDR3 length is 13 residues. The CDR3 reads CASSQVSNSPLHF. The CDR3 DNA sequence: TGTGCCAGCAGCCAAGTGTCAAATTCACCCCTCCACTTT.

The chain employs TRBV2 and TRBJ2-1, with 7 bases matching TRBD2. The CDR3 covers 14 residues. V was pared by 7 bases and J by 0 bases, with 3 bases of the junction left unmatched. The germline gives CDR1 SNHLY, CDR2 FYNNEI. The CDR3 is CASTGGSSYNEQFF. Here the CDR3 DNA reads TGTGCCAGCACGGGGGGTTCCTCCTACAATGAGCAGTTCTTC.

The chain employs TRBV29-1 and TRBJ1-1; TRBD1 agrees at 9 bases. V was pared by 7 bases and J by 6 bases, with 3 bases of the junction left unmatched. CDR1 is SQVTM and CDR2 is ANQGSEA in the germline V gene. The CDR3 is 11 residues long. CDR3 sequence: CSGTGGSEAFF. The CDR3, as DNA: TGCAGCGGAACAGGGGGCTCTGAAGCTTTCTTT.

The chain uses TRBV5-1 and TRBJ2-3; no firm D call. The germline V gene encodes CDR1 SGHRS and CDR2 YFSETQ. This CDR3 contains 13 residues. The V end was cut by 0 bases, the J end by 4 bases, with 6 bases between. Here the CDR3 DNA reads TGCGCCAGCAGCTTGGGGTCGGCAGATACGCAGTATTTT. Amino acid sequence: CASSLGSADTQYF.

The chain carries TRBV5-8 and TRBJ1-5; D remains unclear. Between the trimmed V and J ends, which lost 4 bases and 11 bases, there was a span of 16 bases. CDR1 and CDR2 from the germline V gene are SGHTS and YDEGEE. This CDR3 is 13 amino acids long. The CDR3 loop reads CASSLRSGLAQHF. The DNA of the CDR3 is TGTGCCAGCAGCCTCCGGTCAGGTTTGGCCCAGCATTTT.

This clone has just one count. The V gene is TRBV6-2 or TRBV6-3, the J gene TRBJ2-6; the match to TRBD1 covers 8 bases. This CDR3 has 16 amino acids. V was pared by 6 bases and J by 5 bases, with 9 bases of the junction left unmatched. Looked up from germline, CDR1 is MNHEY and CDR2 is SVGEGT. The CDR3 sequence: CASSASRGPRANVLTF. For the CDR3, the DNA is TGTGCCAGCAGCGCGTCCAGGGGGCCTCGGGCCAACGTCCTGACTTTC.

The chain carries TRBV3-1 (or the pseudogene TRBV3-2) and TRBJ2-7; D remains unclear. The CDR3 runs to 14 residues. The V end lost 4 bases, the J end lost 0 bases, and 10 bases lay between the germline ends. Germline V gives CDR1 LGHDT, CDR2 YNNKEL (reference sequence). The chain's CDR3 is CASSPRVSSYEQYF. The CDR3 DNA follows: TGTGCCAGCAGCCCCCGCGTGAGCTCCTACGAGCAGTACTTC.

The chain uses TRBV19 and TRBJ1-4; D unresolved. V gave up 8 bases and J gave up 6 bases, with 13 bases separating them. Germline CDR1 and CDR2: LNHDA and SQIVND (reference sequence). CDR3 length: 13 amino acids. The CDR3 here is CASGVGYYEKLFF. CDR3 nucleotide sequence: TGTGCCAGTGGAGTCGGGTATTATGAAAAACTGTTTTTT.

The chain links TRBV19 to TRBJ1-5; 9 bases fit TRBD1. The V gene end was trimmed by 5 bases and the J gene end by 2 bases; junction bases not matched to a gene: 10. Per germline, CDR1 LNHDA and CDR2 SQIVND (reference sequence). The CDR3 runs to 17 residues. The CDR3 spells CASSLGQGRAGNQPQHF. The CDR3 DNA reads TGTGCCAGTAGTCTAGGACAGGGGAGAGCGGGCAATCAGCCCCAGCATTTT.

This chain joins TRBV28 and TRBJ2-7; the match to TRBD2 covers 11 bases. Germline V gene sequence: CDR1 MDHEN, CDR2 SYDVKM. V was pared by 2 bases and J by 2 bases, with 8 bases of the junction left unmatched. CDR3 length: 17 residues. CDR3 DNA: TGTGCCAGCAGTTTAGGGGCTAGCGGGAGGTTTCCCTACGAGCAGTACTTC. It encodes CASSLGASGRFPYEQYF.

This clone was found once. The gene calls are TRBV5-8 and TRBJ2-1; 8 bases align to TRBD2. CDR1 is SGHTS, CDR2 YDEGEE, per germline. This CDR3 spans 16 amino acids. V shed 3 bases and J 5 bases; nucleotides not matched to a gene: 10. CDR3 sequence: CASSWVPGLGNNEQFF. CDR3 in DNA: TGTGCCAGCAGCTGGGTACCGGGACTAGGGAACAATGAGCAGTTCTTC.

The chain joins TRBV6-5 to TRBJ1-2; TRBD1 aligns across 9 bases. The V gene's germline CDR1 is MNHEY and CDR2 SVGAGI. After removal of 5 bases from V and 6 bases from J, the junction contained 4 bases not matched to a gene. This CDR3 has 13 amino acids. In nucleotides, the CDR3 is TGTGCCAGCAGTAAACAGGGGGCCAATGGCTACACCTTC. This gives the protein CASSKQGANGYTF.

The chain links TRBV2 to TRBJ1-2; 8 nucleotides agree with TRBD1. From germline, CDR1 is SNHLY and CDR2 FYNNEI. CDR3 length: 13 amino acids. V was pared by 6 bases and J by 6 bases, with 6 bases of the junction left unmatched. In DNA form, the CDR3 reads TGTGCCAGCAGCCAGGGGGCTTTGGATGGCTACACCTTC. This translates into CASSQGALDGYTF.

This clone was found a few times. The rearrangement uses TRBV9 and TRBJ1-2; a possible D gene is TRBD1 (6 bases). With 0 bases removed from V and 8 bases from J, the gap between germline ends came to 20 bases. The germline gives CDR1 SGDLS, CDR2 YYNGEE. The CDR3 has 16 amino acids. The CDR3 region has the DNA TGTGCCAGCAGCGTAGACCCTATGCAGGGGCCTATCGGCTACACCTTC. It specifies CASSVDPMQGPIGYTF.

The chain uses TRBV28 and TRBJ1-1; a possible D gene is TRBD1 (6 bases). Germline CDR1 MDHEN, CDR2 SYDVKM. This CDR3 spans 15 amino acids. V was pared by 8 bases and J by 5 bases, with 21 bases between. The CDR3 here is CASPSRDGGPTEAFF. As DNA, the CDR3 is TGTGCCAGCCCAAGCCGAGACGGGGGGCCTACTGAAGCTTTCTTT.

J is TRBJ2-7 and V is TRBV11-2, with 8 bases that match TRBD1. Germline CDR1 reads SGHAT; CDR2 reads FQNNGV. The V gene end was trimmed by 1 base and the J gene end by 5 bases; junction bases not matched to a gene: 4. This CDR3 is built from 14 residues. The CDR3 sequence is CASSLAGGYDEQYF. CDR3 nucleotide sequence: TGTGCCAGCAGCTTAGCAGGGGGCTACGACGAGCAGTACTTC.

CDR3 protein: CASTLGQGNGYTF. The CDR3 bases are TGTGCCAGCACCTTGGGACAGGGAAATGGCTACACCTTC. The rearrangement joins TRBV6-5 to TRBJ1-2; 9 bases align to TRBD1. J gave up 6 bases and V 7 bases, and 6 bases lay outside the gene matches. Germline-derived CDR1 and CDR2 are MNHEY and SVGAGI. CDR3 length equals 13 residues.